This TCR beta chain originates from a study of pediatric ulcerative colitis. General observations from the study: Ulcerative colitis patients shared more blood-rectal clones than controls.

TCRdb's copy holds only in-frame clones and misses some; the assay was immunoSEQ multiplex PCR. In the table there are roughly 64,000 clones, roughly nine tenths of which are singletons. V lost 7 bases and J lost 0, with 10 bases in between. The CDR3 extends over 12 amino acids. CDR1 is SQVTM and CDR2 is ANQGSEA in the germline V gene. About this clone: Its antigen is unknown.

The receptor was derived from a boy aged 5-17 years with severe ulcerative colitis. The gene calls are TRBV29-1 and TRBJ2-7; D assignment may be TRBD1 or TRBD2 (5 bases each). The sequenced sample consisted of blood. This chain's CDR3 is CSDPGTSYEQYF. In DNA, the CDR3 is TGCAGCGACCCCGGGACCTCCTACGAGCAGTACTTC.